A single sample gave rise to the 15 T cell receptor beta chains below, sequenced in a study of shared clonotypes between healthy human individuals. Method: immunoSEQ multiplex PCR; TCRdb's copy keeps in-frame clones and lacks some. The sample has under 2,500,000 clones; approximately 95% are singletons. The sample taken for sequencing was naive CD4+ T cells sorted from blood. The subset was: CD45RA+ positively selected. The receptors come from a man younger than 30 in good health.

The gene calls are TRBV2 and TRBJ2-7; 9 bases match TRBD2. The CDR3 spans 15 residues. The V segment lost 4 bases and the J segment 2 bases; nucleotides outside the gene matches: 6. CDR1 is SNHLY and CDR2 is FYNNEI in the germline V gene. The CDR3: CASSVSGGQPYEQYF. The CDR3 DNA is TGTGCCAGCAGTGTCAGCGGGGGGCAACCCTACGAGCAGTACTTC.

The DNA for the CDR3 is TGCGCCAGCAGCCCACGACCCACGAACTACAATGAGCAGTTCTTC. Protein: CASSPRPTNYNEQFF. The chain is built from TRBV5-1 and TRBJ2-1; D remains ambiguous. The CDR3 is 15 amino acids. Deletions cut 4 bases from V and 3 bases from J, with 14 bases between. Germline values: CDR1 SGHRS, CDR2 YFSETQ.

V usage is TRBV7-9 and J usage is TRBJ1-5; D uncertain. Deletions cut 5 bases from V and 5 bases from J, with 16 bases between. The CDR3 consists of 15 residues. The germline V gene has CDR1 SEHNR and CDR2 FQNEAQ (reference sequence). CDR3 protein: CASSPDTYGDQPQHF. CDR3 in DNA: TGTGCCAGCAGCCCCGACACGTACGGTGATCAGCCCCAGCATTTT.

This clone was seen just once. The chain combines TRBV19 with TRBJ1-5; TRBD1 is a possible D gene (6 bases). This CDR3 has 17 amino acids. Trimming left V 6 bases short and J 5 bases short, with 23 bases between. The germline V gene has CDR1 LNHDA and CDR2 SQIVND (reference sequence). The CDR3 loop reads CASRRTPQGNMDQPQHF. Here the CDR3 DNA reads TGTGCCAGTAGGAGAACGCCACAGGGAAATATGGATCAGCCCCAGCATTTT.

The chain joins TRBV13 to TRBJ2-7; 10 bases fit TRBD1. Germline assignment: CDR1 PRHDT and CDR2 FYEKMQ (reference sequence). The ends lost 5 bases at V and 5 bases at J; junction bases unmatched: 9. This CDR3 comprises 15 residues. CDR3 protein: CASSRQTGGLDEQYF. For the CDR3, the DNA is TGTGCCAGCAGCAGACAGACAGGGGGCTTGGACGAGCAGTACTTC.

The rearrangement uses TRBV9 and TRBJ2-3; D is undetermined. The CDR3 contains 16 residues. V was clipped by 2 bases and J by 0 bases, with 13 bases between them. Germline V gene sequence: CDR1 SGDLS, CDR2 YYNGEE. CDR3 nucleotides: TGTGCCAGCAGCGTCGGGCAGGCGACTAGCACAGATACGCAGTATTTT. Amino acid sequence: CASSVGQATSTDTQYF.

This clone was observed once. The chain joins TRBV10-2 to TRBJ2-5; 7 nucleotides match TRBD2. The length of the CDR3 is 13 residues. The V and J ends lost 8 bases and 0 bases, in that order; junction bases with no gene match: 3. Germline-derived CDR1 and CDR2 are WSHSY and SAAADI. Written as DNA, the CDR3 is TGCGCCAGCCAGCGGGGATACCAAGAGACCCAGTACTTC. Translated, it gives CASQRGYQETQYF.

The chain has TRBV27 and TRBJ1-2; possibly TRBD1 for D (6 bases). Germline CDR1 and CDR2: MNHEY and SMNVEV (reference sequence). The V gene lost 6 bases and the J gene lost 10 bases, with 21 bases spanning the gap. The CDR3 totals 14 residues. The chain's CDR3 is CASSPDNSWTDYTF. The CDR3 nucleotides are TGTGCCAGCAGCCCCGACAACTCTTGGACAGACTACACCTTC.

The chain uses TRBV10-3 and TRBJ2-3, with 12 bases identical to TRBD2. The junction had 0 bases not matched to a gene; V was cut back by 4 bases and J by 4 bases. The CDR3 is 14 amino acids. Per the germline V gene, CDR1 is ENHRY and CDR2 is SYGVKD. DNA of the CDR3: TGTGCCATCAGTGGACTAGCGGGGGCAGATACGCAGTATTTT. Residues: CAISGLAGADTQYF.

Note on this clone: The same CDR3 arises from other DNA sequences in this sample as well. The CDR3 DNA reads as TGTGCCAGCAGCTTAGACCGTCAGCCCCAGCATTTT. It translates to CASSLDRQPQHF. The rearrangement joins TRBV7-9 to TRBJ1-5; D gene ambiguous. V lost 1 base and J lost 6, with 4 bases in between. The germline gives CDR1 SEHNR, CDR2 FQNEAQ (reference sequence). The CDR3 extends over 12 amino acids.

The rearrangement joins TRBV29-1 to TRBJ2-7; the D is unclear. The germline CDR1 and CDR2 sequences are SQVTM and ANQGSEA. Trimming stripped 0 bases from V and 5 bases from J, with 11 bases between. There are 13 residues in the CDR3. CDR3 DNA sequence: TGCAGCGTTGAAGATGGCCAGTATCACGAGCAGTACTTC. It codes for CSVEDGQYHEQYF.

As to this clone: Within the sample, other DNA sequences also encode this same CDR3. The CDR3 is CASGVETQYF. The CDR3 coding sequence is TGTGCCAGCGGCGTGGAGACCCAGTACTTC. The gene calls are TRBV6-1 and TRBJ2-5, with D unresolved. The germline V gene encodes CDR1 MNHNS and CDR2 SASEGT. V shed 8 bases and J shed 5 bases, with 6 bases lying between them. The CDR3 has 10 amino acids.

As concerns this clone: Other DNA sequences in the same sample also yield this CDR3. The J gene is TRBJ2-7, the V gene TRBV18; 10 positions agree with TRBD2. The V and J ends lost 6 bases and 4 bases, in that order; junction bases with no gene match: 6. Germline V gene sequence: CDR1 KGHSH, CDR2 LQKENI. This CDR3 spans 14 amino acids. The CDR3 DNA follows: TGTGCCAGCTCCCCGTCTAGCGGGAGTTACGAGCAGTACTTC. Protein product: CASSPSSGSYEQYF. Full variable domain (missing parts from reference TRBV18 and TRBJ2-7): NAGVMQNPRHLVRRRGQEARLRCSPMKGHSHVYWYRQLPEEGLKFMVYLQKENIIDESGMPKERFSAEFPKEGPSILRIQQVVRGDSAAYFCASSPSSGSYEQYFGPGTRLTVT.

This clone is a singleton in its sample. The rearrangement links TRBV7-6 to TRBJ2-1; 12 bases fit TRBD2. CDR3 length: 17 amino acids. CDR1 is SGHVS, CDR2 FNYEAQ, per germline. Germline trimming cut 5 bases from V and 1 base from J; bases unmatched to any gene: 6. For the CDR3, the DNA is TGTGCCAGCAGCCGGCGACTAGCGGGAGCTTCCTACAATGAGCAGTTCTTC. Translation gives CASSRRLAGASYNEQFF.

For the CDR3, the DNA is TGTGCCAGCTCACCCCGGGACAGGGGCACTGAAGCTTTCTTT. Translated, it gives CASSPRDRGTEAFF. V usage is TRBV18 and J usage is TRBJ1-1; 10 bases are a match to TRBD1. The CDR3 consists of 14 residues. The J segment lost 4 bases and the V segment lost 3 bases, leaving 2 bases of the junction unmatched. Looked up from germline, CDR1 is KGHSH and CDR2 is LQKENI.